A selection of T cell receptor beta chains follows, all from one sample in a study of T cell responses to AZD1222 COVID-19 vaccine. Generated by immunoSEQ multiplex PCR, the TCRdb table keeps only in-frame clones and is missing some. The table has 150,000 to 200,000 clones, around nine tenths seen once. The material was peripheral blood, obtained 28 days after the second dose of the MenACWY control vaccine. The receptors shown here come from an adult who received the MenACWY meningococcal vaccine as a control. Both conserved end residues are part of each CDR3. D genes are given only for firm matches. Size tells how often a clone was seen (once, few, many) or the class of an expanded clone, and some rows leave it out.

CDR3 | DNA | V | size | D | J
CASSGGQGTRNTIYF | TGTGCCAGCAGTGGGGGACAGGGTACAAGAAACACCATATATTTT | TRBV2 | . | TRBD1 | TRBJ1-3
CASSSFRDQAGKLFF | TGTGCCAGCAGTTCATTCCGGGACCAAGCAGGAAAACTGTTTTTT | TRBV27 | . | . | TRBJ1-4
CASSKIAGEGETQYF | TGCGCCAGCAGCAAGATAGCGGGAGAAGGGGAGACCCAGTACTTC | TRBV5-1 | . | TRBD2 | TRBJ2-5
CAWRRDPREPQHF | TGTGCCTGGAGGAGGGACCCTAGGGAGCCCCAGCATTTT | TRBV30 | once | . | TRBJ1-5
CASSVAGTPLAGELFF | TGTGCCAGCAGCGTAGCAGGGACTCCCTTGGCCGGGGAGCTGTTTTTT | TRBV9 | . | . | TRBJ2-2
CASSAGQGVSYEQYF | TGTGCCAGCTCCGCGGGACAGGGGGTATCCTACGAGCAGTACTTC | TRBV18 | . | TRBD1 | TRBJ2-7
CASNQENTEAFF | TGTGCCAGCAACCAGGAGAACACTGAAGCTTTCTTT | TRBV28 | . | . | TRBJ1-1
CASSVDQGPRELFF | TGTGCCAGCAGCGTAGACCAGGGGCCCCGGGAACTGTTTTTT | TRBV9 | . | . | TRBJ1-4
CATSTGTGDQPQHF | TGTGCCACCAGCACCGGGACAGGGGATCAGCCCCAGCATTTT | TRBV15 | medium-sized | TRBD1 | TRBJ1-5
CASSQVAGAETEAFF | TGTGCCAGCAGCCAAGTGGCAGGGGCGGAAACTGAAGCTTTCTTT | TRBV14 | . | . | TRBJ1-1
CASSEAWRVGQPQHF | TGTGCCAGCAGTGAAGCATGGAGGGTCGGTCAGCCCCAGCATTTT | TRBV6-1 | . | . | TRBJ1-5
CASSLVRGGTEAFF | TGCGCCAGCAGCTTGGTTCGGGGTGGGACTGAAGCTTTCTTT | TRBV5-1 | . | . | TRBJ1-1
CASSSSPRYEQYF | TGTGCCAGCAGTTCATCCCCTAGGTACGAGCAGTACTTC | TRBV27 | . | . | TRBJ2-7
CASSPQGQGGMEQYF | TGTGCCAGCTCACCACAAGGACAGGGGGGGATGGAGCAGTACTTC | TRBV18 | . | TRBD1 | TRBJ2-7